This T cell receptor beta chain is drawn from a study of cytomegalovirus exposure and HLA in healthy donors (dated 2017 in TCRdb). Context from the whole study: A later analysis indicated that the 90 to 150 validation repertoires were generated on the platform also employed for the 600 to 750 repertoires of the first cohort. High-throughput TCR immunosequencing, statistical association of individual TCRs with disease status, and machine learning were combined to predict cytomegalovirus infection status. Besides the first cohort of around 700 subjects, a separate validation cohort made up of 120 different subjects was used. The study aimed to test whether cataloging public T cell receptors could reveal signatures of past pathogen exposure.

Results and caveats for the whole study, not just this receptor: Most TCR sequences were observed very rarely across donors, whereas some public TCRs were present in many individuals. The study gave a list of under 200 TCR beta chains associated with cytomegalovirus. A later analysis lacked HLA typing for the validation cohort, so it scored co-occurrence in that cohort across all 120 or so repertoires. Of the cluster scores, 85% to 95% were above 0 in a later analysis, which found that TCRs clustered in the first cohort also tended to co-occur in the 90 to 150 validation repertoires. Three of the identified cytomegalovirus-associated TCR beta chains were confirmed in vitro to be specific for cytomegalovirus antigens. Cytomegalovirus status was reported to be diagnosed by the classifier with high specificity and sensitivity in both the original and validation cohorts. It was suggested by the authors that the approach could potentially be generalized to other disease states and immunological phenotypes.

The method was the immunoSEQ multiplex PCR assay. In the paper's pipeline: A statistical classification framework was built to diagnose cytomegalovirus status from the catalog of TCR beta chain sequences. The source is immuneACCESS, and TCRdb retained only in-frame sequences with V and J called. Part of the clones is not carried over; for the studies checked, unresolved V genes explain less than half of this, and the remainder is unexplained. D and trimming come from the DNA, and the V and J calls and clone size come from that table. The sample contains 65,000 to 75,000 clones, around 94% of them found a single time. In total, the top ten clones hold less than 2% of the sample. Details on this clone: Its antigen target is currently unknown. No clone much larger than this one lies a single base away; base qualities are absent.

Separate from the approximately 700-subject first cohort, the validation cohort of around 130 subjects was the group to which the donors belonged. This clonotype originated in a man between 18 and 29 years old in good health and CMV-seropositive. Material: PBMCs.

The nucleotide sequence reads as follows: TGTGCCAGCAGTTTCCCGACCGGGACAGGGAACTATGGCTACACCTTC. Translated, it reads CASSFPTGTGNYGYTF. The V gene is TRBV28 and the J gene is TRBJ1-2; 9 central nucleotides agree with TRBD1. The junction shows trimming of 3 bases on V and 2 bases on J, and the gene matches do not reach 7 bases of it. The germline V gene supplies CDR1 MDHEN and CDR2 SYDVKM. There are 16 amino acids in the CDR3, from cysteine to phenylalanine inclusive. The sequence is cut down to CDR3 DNA, 48 bases in frame from base 1.